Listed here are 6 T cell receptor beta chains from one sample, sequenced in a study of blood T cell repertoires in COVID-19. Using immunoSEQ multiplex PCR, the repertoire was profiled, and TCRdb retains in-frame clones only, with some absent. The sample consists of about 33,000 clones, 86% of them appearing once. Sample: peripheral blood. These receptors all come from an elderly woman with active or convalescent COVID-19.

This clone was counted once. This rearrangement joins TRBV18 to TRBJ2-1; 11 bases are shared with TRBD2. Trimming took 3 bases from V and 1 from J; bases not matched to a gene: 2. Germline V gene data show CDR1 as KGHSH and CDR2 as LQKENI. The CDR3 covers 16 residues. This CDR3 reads CASSPIAGGSYNEQFF. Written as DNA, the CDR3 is TGTGCCAGCTCACCCATAGCGGGAGGGTCCTACAATGAGCAGTTCTTC.

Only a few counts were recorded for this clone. For the CDR3, the DNA is TGCAGCGTTGCCCGGGTCGGTGAAAAACTGTTTTTT. Its protein product is CSVARVGEKLFF. The chain is built from TRBV29-1 and TRBJ1-4; D not resolved. Germline CDR1 and CDR2: SQVTM and ANQGSEA. Trimming shortened V by 4 bases and J by 7 bases, and 10 bases separated the two germline ends. There are 12 residues in the CDR3.

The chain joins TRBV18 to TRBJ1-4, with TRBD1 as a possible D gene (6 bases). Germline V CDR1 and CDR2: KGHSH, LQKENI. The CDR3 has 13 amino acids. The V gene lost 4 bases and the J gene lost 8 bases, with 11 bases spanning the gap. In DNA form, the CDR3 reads TGTGCCAGCTCACGGGGGCAAGGCGAAAAACTGTTTTTT. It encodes CASSRGQGEKLFF.

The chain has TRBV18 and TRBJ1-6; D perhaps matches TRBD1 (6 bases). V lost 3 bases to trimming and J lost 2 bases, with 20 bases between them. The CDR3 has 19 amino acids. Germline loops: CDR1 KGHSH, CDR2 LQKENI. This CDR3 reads CASSPLSLDSVAYNSPLHF. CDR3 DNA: TGTGCCAGCTCACCGCTCTCCCTGGACAGTGTCGCCTATAATTCACCCCTCCACTTT.

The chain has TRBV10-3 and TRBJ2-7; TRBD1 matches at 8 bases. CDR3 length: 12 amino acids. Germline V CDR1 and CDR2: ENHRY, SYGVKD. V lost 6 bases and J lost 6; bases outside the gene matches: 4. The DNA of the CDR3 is TGTGCCATCAGACAGGGGGTTAGCGAGCAGTACTTC. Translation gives CAIRQGVSEQYF.

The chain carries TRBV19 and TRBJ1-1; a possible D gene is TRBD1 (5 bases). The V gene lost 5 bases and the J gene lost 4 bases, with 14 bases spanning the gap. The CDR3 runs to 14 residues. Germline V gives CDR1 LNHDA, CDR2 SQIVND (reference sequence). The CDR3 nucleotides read TGTGCCAGTAGTTTTACGGGGGTTGGCACTGAAGCTTTCTTT. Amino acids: CASSFTGVGTEAFF.